The present T cell receptor (beta chain) was sequenced within a study of blood T cell repertoires in COVID-19. Of note for this clone: The sample has other DNA sequences that encode this CDR3 too.

TCRdb keeps only in-frame clones here, not all; method: immunoSEQ multiplex PCR. Of roughly 220,000 clones detected, 80% to 85% appear once; the ten largest clones hold around 6.5%. Per germline, CDR1 DFQATT and CDR2 SNEGSKA (reference sequence). Trimming pared 0 bases from V and 8 bases from J, leaving 5 bases between. This CDR3 has 11 residues. Material for sequencing was PBMCs or T cells enriched from blood (not recorded which). V and J are TRBV20-1 and TRBJ2-1; D is undetermined. This receptor was taken from a woman in her 40s who had recovered from COVID-19. The CDR3 DNA reads TGCAGTGCTAGAGATTCGTATGAGCAGTTCTTC. It translates to CSARDSYEQFF.